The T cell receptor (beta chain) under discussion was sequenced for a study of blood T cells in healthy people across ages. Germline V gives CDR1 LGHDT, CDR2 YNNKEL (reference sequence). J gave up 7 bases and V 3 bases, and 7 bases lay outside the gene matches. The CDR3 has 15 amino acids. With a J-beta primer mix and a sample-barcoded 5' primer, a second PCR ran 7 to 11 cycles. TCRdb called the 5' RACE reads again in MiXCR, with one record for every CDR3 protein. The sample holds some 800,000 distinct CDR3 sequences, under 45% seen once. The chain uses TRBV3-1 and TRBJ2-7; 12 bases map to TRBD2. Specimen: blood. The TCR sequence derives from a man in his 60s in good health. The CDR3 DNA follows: TGTGCCAGCAGCCACAGACTAGCGGGGGACAATGAGCAGTACTTC. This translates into CASSHRLAGDNEQYF.